This T cell receptor (beta chain) emerged from a study of OX40 agonist ivuxolimab in advanced cancers. Study information: At doses from 0.01 to 10 mg/kg, patients were given intravenous ivuxolimab every 2 weeks. Dose-escalation patients were diagnosed with hepatocellular carcinoma, melanoma, renal cell cancer or head and neck cancer.

Points from the study as a whole: Fewer expanded clones were found on average in CD4+ than in CD8+ T cells. At 0.1 to 3.0 mg/kg and by week 6, clonal expansion occurred in CD4+ and CD8+ blood T cells.

Relative to its sample, this clone is medium-sized. Its antigen is as yet unknown. Profiling relied on immunoSEQ multiplex PCR, and the TCRdb table lists in-frame clones only, not all of them. The sample has tens of thousands of clones, roughly 86% seen once; the top ten hold roughly an eighth. V gave up 6 bases and J gave up 7 bases, with 10 bases separating them. CDR1 is MNHEY and CDR2 is SVGAGI in the germline V gene. This CDR3 comprises 12 residues. This receptor was obtained from an adult with an advanced solid tumor such as melanoma, head and neck, liver or kidney cancer. Sequenced here: CD4+ or CD8+ T cells sorted from blood, sampled in a trial of the OX40 agonist ivuxolimab. This sequence joins TRBV6-5 and TRBJ2-1; the D is unclear. The CDR3 DNA sequence: TGTGCCAGCAGCTGGAGTCAGAATGAGCAGTTCTTC. Translated, it gives CASSWSQNEQFF.